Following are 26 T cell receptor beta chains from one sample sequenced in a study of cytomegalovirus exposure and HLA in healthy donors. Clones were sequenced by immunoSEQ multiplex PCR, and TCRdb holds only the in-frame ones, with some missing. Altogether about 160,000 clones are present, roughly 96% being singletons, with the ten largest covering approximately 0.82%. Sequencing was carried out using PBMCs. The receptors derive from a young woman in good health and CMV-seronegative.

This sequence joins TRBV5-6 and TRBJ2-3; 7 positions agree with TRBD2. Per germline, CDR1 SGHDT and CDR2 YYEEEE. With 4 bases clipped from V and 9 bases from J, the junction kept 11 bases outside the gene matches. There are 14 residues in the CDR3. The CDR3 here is CASSLLGGGETQYF. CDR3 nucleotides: TGTGCCAGCAGCCTATTAGGTGGGGGGGAGACGCAGTATTTT.

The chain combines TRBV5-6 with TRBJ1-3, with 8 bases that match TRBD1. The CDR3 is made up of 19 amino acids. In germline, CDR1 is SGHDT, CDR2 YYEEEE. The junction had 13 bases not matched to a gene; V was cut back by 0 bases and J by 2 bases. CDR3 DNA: TGTGCCAGCAGCTTGGAGTTTGCCGGACAGGGCGCGCCTGGAAACACCATATATTTT. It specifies CASSLEFAGQGAPGNTIYF.

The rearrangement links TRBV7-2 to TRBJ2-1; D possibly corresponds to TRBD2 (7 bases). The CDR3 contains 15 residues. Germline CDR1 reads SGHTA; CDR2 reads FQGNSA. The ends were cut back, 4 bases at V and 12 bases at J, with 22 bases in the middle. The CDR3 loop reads CASSSGGLGGFGQFF. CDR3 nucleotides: TGTGCCAGCAGCTCCGGGGGGCTAGGTGGTTTCGGGCAGTTCTTC.

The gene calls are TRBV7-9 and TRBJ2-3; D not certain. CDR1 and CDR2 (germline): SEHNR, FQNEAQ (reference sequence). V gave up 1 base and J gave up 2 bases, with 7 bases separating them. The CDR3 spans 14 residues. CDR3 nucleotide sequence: TGTGCCAGCAGCTTAGTCACAGACACAGATACGCAGTATTTT. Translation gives CASSLVTDTDTQYF.

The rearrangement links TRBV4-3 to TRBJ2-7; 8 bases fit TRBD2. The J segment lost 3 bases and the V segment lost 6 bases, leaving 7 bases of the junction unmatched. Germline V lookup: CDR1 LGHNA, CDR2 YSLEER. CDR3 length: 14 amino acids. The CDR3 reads CASSRSGGGYEQYF. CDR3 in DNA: TGCGCCAGCAGTCGTTCGGGGGGGGGCTACGAGCAGTACTTC.

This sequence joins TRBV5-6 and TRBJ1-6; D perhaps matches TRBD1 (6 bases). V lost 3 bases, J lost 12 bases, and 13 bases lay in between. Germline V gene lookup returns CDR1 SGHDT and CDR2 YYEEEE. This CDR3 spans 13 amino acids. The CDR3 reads CASSWGTSGPLHF. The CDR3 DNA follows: TGTGCCAGCAGCTGGGGGACATCCGGACCCCTCCACTTT. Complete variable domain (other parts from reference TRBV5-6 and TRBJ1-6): DAGVTQSPTHLIKTRGQQVTLRCSPKSGHDTVSWYQQALGQGPQFIFQYYEEEERQRGNFPDRFSGHQFPNYSSELNVNALLLGDSALYLCASSWGTSGPLHFGNGTRLTVT.

CDR3 sequence (DNA): TGTGCCAGCAGTTGGACGGGGGGCTCCTACAATGAGCAGTTCTTC. This codes for CASSWTGGSYNEQFF. This chain connects TRBV6-6 to TRBJ2-1, with 7 bases that match TRBD2. Germline V gives CDR1 MNHNY, CDR2 SVGAGI (reference sequence). This CDR3 spans 15 amino acids. V dropped 4 bases and J dropped 0; count of bases not matched to a gene: 3.

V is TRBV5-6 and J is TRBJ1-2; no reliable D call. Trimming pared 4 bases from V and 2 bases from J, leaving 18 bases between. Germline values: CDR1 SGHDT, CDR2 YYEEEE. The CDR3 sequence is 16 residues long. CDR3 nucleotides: TGTGCCAGCAGCATCACACTAGCAGGTCCCAACTATGGCTACACCTTC. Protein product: CASSITLAGPNYGYTF.

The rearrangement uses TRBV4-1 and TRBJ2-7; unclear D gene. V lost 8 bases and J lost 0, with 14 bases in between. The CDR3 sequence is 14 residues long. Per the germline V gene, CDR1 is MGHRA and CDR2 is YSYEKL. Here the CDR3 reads CASGQLPSSYEQYF. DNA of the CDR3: TGCGCCAGCGGGCAACTGCCGAGCTCCTACGAGCAGTACTTC.

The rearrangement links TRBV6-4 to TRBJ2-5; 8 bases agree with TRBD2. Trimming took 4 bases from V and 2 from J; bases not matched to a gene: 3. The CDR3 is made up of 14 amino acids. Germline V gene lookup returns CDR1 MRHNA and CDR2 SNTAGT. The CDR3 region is CASSVLAGQETQYF. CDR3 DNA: TGTGCCAGCAGTGTGCTAGCGGGTCAAGAGACCCAGTACTTC.

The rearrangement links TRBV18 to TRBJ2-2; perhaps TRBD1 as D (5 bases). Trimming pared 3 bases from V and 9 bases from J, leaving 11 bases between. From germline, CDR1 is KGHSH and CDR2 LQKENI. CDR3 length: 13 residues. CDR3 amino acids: CASSPDKPRELFF. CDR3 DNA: TGTGCCAGCTCACCGGACAAGCCCCGGGAGCTGTTTTTT.

The CDR3 DNA is TGTGCCAGCAGCACTAGCGGGGGAAGAGAGACCCAGTACTTC. It specifies CASSTSGGRETQYF. The V and J genes are TRBV9 and TRBJ2-5; 11 bases match TRBD2. Germline V CDR1 and CDR2: SGDLS, YYNGEE. The CDR3 has 14 amino acids. Germline trimming cut 4 bases from V and 4 bases from J; bases unmatched to any gene: 3.

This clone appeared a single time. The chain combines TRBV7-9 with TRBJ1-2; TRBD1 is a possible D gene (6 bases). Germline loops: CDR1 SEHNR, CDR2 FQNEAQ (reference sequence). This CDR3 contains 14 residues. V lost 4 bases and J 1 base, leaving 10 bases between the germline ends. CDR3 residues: CASSSGTSNYGYTF. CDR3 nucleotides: TGTGCCAGCAGCTCGGGGACAAGTAACTATGGCTACACCTTC.

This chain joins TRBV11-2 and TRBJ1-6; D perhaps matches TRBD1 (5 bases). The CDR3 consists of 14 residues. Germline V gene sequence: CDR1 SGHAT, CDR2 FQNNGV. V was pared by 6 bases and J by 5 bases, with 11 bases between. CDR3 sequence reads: CASRQALNNSPLHF. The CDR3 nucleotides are TGTGCCAGCAGACAGGCTCTAAATAATTCACCCCTCCACTTT.

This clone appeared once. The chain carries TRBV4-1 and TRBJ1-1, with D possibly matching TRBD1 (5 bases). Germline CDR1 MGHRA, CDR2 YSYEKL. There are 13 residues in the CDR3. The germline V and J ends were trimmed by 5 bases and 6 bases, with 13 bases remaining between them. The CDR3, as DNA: TGCGCCAGCAGCATTCGCAGGGAATCTGAAGCTTTCTTT. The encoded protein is CASSIRRESEAFF.

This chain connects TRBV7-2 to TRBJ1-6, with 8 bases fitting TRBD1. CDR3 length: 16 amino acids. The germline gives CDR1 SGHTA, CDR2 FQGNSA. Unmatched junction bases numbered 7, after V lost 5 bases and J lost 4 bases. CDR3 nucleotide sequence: TGTGCCAGCAGCATGTCACAGGGGGGATATAATTCACCCCTCCACTTT. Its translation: CASSMSQGGYNSPLHF.

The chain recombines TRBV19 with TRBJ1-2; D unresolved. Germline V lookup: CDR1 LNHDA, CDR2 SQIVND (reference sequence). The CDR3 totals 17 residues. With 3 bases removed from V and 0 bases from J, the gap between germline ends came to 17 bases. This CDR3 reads CASSIGGSARSNYGYTF. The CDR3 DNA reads TGTGCCAGTAGTATTGGAGGGTCCGCAAGGTCTAACTATGGCTACACCTTC.

CDR3 sequence: CASSLTGLNTEAFF. CDR3 sequence (DNA): TGTGCCAGCAGCTTAACAGGATTGAACACTGAAGCTTTCTTT. This chain joins TRBV11-2 and TRBJ1-1; perhaps TRBD1 as D (5 bases). The CDR3 contains 14 residues. Germline CDR1 SGHAT, CDR2 FQNNGV. With 2 bases removed from V and 0 bases from J, the gap between germline ends came to 7 bases.

This CDR3 reads CASSLGGQGPSYEQYF. CDR3 nucleotide sequence: TGCGCCAGCAGCTTGGGGGGGCAGGGTCCCTCCTACGAGCAGTACTTC. The chain recombines TRBV5-1 with TRBJ2-7, with D possibly being TRBD1 (6 bases). The germline CDR1 and CDR2 sequences are SGHRS and YFSETQ. This CDR3 is 16 amino acids long. V lost 0 bases and J 0 bases, leaving 13 bases between the germline ends. Together with reference TRBV5-1 and TRBJ2-7, the CDR3 gives the full variable domain: KAGVTQTPRYLIKTRGQQVTLSCSPISGHRSVSWYQQTPGQGLQFLFEYFSETQRNKGNFPGRFSGRQFSNSRSEMNVSTLELGDSALYLCASSLGGQGPSYEQYFGPGTRLTVT.

DNA for the CDR3: TGTGCCAGCAGTTATACAGGGGGCGATGGCTACACCTTC. Translation: CASSYTGGDGYTF. The rearrangement links TRBV7-3 to TRBJ1-2, with 9 bases aligning to TRBD1. This CDR3 has 13 amino acids. CDR1 is SGHTA and CDR2 is FQGTGA in the germline V gene. V lost 6 bases and J lost 6; bases outside the gene matches: 5.

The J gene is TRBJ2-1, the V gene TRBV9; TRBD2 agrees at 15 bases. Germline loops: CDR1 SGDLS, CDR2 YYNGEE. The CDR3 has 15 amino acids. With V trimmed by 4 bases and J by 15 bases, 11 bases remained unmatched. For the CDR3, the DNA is TGTGCCAGCAGCCACGGACTAGCGGGGGGGCGCCAAATGTTCTTC. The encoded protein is CASSHGLAGGRQMFF.

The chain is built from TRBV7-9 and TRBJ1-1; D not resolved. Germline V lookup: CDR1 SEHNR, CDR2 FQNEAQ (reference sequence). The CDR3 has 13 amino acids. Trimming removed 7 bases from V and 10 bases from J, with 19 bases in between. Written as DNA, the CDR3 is TGTGCCAGCACCACCGAAGGTCGGGAATCAGCTTTCTTT. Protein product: CASTTEGRESAFF.

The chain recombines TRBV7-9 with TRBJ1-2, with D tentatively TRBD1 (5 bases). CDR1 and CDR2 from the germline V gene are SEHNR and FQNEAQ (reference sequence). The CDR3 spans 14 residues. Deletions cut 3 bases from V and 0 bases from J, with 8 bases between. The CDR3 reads CASSLTAANYGYTF. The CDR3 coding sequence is TGTGCCAGCAGCTTGACAGCCGCTAACTATGGCTACACCTTC.

The chain's CDR3 is CASSLTGGSYNEQFF. CDR3 sequence (DNA): TGTGCCAGCAGCTTAACAGGGGGTTCCTACAATGAGCAGTTCTTC. The chain employs TRBV7-3 and TRBJ2-1, with D possibly being TRBD1 (6 bases). This CDR3 has 15 residues. Between the trimmed V and J ends, which lost 0 bases and 1 base, there was a span of 7 bases. Germline V gene lookup returns CDR1 SGHTA and CDR2 FQGTGA. Complete variable domain (other parts from reference TRBV7-3 and TRBJ2-1): GAGVSQTPSNKVTEKGKYVELRCDPISGHTALYWYRQSLGQGPEFLIYFQGTGAADDSGLPNDRFFAVRPEGSVSTLKIQRTERGDSAVYLCASSLTGGSYNEQFFGPGTRLTVL.

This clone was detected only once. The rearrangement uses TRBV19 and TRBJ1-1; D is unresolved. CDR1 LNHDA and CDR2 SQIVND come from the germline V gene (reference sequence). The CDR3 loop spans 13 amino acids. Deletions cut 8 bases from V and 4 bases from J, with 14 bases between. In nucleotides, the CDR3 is TGTGCCAGTGCTCCTGGTGTTAGCACTGAAGCTTTCTTT. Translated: CASAPGVSTEAFF.

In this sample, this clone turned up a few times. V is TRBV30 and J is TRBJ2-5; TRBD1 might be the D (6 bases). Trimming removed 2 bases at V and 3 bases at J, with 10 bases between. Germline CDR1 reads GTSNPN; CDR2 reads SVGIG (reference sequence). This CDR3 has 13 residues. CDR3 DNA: TGTGCCTGGAGTTTAGGGGGTAAAGAGACCCAGTACTTC. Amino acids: CAWSLGGKETQYF.